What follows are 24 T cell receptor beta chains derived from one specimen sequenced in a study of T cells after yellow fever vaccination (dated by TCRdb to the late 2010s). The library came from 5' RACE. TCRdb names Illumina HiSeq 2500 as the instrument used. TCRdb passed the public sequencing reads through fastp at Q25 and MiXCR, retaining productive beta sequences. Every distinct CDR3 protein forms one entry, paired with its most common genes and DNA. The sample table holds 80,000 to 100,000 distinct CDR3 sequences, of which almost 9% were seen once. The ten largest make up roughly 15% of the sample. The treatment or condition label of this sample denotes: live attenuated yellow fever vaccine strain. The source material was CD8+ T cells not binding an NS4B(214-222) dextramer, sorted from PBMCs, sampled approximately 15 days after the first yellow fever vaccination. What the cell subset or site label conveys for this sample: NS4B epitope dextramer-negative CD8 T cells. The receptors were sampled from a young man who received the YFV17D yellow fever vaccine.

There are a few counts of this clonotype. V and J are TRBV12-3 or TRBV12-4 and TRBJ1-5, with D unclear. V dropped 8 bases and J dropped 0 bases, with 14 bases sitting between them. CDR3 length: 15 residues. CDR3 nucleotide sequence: TGTGCCAGCGCCTCCGCGGCTCTTAGCAATCAGCCCCAGCATTTT. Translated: CASASAALSNQPQHF.

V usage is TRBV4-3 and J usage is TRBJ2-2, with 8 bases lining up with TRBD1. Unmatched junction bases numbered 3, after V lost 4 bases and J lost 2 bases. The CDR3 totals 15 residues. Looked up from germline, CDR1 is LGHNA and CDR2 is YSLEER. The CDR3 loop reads CASSPGQENTGELFF. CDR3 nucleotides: TGCGCCAGCAGCCCGGGACAGGAAAACACCGGGGAGCTGTTTTTT.

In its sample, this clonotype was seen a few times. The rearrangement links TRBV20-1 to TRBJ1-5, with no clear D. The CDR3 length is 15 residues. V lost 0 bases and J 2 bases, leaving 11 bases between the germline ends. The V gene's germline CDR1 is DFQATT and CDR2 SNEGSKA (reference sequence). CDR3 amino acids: CSARERVVGNQPQHF. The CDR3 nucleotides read TGCAGTGCTAGAGAGAGGGTTGTTGGCAATCAGCCCCAGCATTTT.

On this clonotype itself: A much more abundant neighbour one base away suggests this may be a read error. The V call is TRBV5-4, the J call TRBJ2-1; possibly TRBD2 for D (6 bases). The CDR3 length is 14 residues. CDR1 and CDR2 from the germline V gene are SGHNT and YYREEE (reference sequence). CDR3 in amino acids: CASSLAGDYNELFF. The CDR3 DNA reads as TGTGCCAGCAGCTTAGCGGGCGATTACAATGAGCTGTTCTTC.

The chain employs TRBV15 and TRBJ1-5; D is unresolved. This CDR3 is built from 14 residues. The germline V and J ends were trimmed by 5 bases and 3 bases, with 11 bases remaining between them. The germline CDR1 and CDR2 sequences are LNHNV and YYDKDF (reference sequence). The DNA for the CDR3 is TGTGCCACCAGCTGGGGTGAGTCCAATCAGCCCCAGCATTTT. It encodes CATSWGESNQPQHF. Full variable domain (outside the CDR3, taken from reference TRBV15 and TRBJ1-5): DAMVIQNPRYQVTQFGKPVTLSCSQTLNHNVMYWYQQKSSQAPKLLFHYYDKDFNNEADTPDNFQSRRPNTSFCFLDIRSPGLGDTAMYLCATSWGESNQPQHFGDGTRLSIL.

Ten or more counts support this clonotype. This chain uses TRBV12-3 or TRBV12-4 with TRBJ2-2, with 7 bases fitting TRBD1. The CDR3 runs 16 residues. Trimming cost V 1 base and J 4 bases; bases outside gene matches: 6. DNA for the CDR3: TGTGCCAGCAGTTTAGTCCACAGGGGCGGCACCGGGGAGCTGTTTTTT. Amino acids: CASSLVHRGGTGELFF.

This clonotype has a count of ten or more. The CDR3 loop reads CATGDEAHNEQFF. In nucleotides, the CDR3 is TGTGCCACCGGAGACGAAGCCCACAATGAGCAGTTCTTC. The genes are TRBV15 and TRBJ2-1; D remains unclear. V was trimmed by 8 bases and J by 5 bases, leaving 13 bases between them. The CDR3 runs 13 residues. Germline lookup yields CDR1 LNHNV and CDR2 YYDKDF (reference sequence).

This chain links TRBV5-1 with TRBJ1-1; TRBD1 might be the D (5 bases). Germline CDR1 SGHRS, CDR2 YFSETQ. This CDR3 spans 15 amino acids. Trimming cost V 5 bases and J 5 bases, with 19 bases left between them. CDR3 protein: CASRLTRGRNTEAFF. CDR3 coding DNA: TGCGCCAGCAGACTGACCCGGGGGAGAAATACTGAAGCTTTCTTT.

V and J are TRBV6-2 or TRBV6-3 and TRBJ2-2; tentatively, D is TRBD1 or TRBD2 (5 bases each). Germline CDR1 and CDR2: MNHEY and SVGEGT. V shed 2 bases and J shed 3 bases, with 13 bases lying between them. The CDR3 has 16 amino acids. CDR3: CASSYPSGRYTGELFF. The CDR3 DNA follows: TGTGCCAGCAGTTACCCGTCAGGGAGATACACCGGGGAGCTGTTTTTT.

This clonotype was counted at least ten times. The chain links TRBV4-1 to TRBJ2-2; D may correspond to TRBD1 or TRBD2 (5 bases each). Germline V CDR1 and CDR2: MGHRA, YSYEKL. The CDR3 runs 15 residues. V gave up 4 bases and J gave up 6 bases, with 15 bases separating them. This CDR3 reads CASSLSPVGAGELFF. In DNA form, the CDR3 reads TGCGCCAGCAGCCTATCTCCAGTGGGGGCCGGGGAGCTGTTTTTT.

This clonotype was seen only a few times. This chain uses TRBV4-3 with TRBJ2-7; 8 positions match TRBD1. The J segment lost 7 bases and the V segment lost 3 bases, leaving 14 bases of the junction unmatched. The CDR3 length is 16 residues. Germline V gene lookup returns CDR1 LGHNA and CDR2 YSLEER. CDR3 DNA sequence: TGCGCCAGCAGCCACCTCTTCGGACAGGGAGTTAGGGAGCAGTACTTC. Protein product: CASSHLFGQGVREQYF.

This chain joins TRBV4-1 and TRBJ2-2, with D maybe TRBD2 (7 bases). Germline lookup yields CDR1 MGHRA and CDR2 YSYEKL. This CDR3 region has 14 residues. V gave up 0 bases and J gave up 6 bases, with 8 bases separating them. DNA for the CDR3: TGCGCCAGCAGCCAAGAAGGGGGGGCCGGGGAGCTGTTTTTT. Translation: CASSQEGGAGELFF.

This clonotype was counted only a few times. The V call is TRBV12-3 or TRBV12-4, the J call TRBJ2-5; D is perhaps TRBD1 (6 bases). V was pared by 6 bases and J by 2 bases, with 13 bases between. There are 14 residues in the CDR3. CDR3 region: CASSQTGPQETQYF. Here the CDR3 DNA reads TGTGCCAGCAGCCAGACAGGACCTCAAGAGACCCAGTACTTC.

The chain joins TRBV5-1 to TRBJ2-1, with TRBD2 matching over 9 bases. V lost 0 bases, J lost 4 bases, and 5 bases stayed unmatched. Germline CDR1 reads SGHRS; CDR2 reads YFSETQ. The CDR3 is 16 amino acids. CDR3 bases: TGCGCCAGCAGCTTGGGCTCGCGGGGGGGATACAATGAGCAGTTCTTC. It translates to CASSLGSRGGYNEQFF. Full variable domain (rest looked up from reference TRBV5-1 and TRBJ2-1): KAGVTQTPRYLIKTRGQQVTLSCSPISGHRSVSWYQQTPGQGLQFLFEYFSETQRNKGNFPGRFSGRQFSNSRSEMNVSTLELGDSALYLCASSLGSRGGYNEQFFGPGTRLTVL.

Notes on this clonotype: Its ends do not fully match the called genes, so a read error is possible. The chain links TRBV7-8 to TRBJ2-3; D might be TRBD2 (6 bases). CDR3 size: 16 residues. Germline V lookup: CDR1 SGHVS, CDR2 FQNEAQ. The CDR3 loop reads CASIGRGGWVPDTHYF. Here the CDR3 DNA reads TGCGCCAGCATCGGACGTGGGGGGTGGGTCCCAGATACGCACTATTTT. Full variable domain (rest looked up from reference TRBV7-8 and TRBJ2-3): GAGVSQSPRYKVAKRGQDVALRCDPISGHVSLFWYQQALGQGPEFLTYFQNEAQLDKSGLPSDRFFAERPEGSVSTLKIQRTQQEDSAVYLCASIGRGGWVPDTHYFGPGTRLTVL.

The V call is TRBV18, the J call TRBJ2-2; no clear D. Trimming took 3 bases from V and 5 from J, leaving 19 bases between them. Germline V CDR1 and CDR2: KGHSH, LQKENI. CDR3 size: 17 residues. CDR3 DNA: TGTGCCAGCTCACCCGGGCCGCAAACAACCCAGACCGGGGAGCTGTTTTTT. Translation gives CASSPGPQTTQTGELFF. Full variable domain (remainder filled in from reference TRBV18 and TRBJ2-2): NAGVMQNPRHLVRRRGQEARLRCSPMKGHSHVYWYRQLPEEGLKFMVYLQKENIIDESGMPKERFSAEFPKEGPSILRIQQVVRGDSAAYFCASSPGPQTTQTGELFFGEGSRLTVL.

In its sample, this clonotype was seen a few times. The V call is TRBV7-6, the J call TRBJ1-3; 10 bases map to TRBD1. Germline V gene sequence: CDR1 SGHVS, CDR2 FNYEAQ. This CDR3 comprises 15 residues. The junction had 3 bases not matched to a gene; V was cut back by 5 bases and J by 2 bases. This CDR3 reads CASSGDRGPGNTIYF. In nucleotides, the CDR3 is TGTGCCAGCAGCGGGGACAGGGGACCTGGAAACACCATATATTTT.

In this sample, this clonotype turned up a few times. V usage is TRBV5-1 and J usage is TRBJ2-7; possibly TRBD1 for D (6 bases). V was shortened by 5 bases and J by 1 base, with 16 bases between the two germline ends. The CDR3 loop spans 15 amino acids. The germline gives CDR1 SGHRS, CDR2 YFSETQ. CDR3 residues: CASSGITGSSYEQYF. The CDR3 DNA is TGCGCCAGCAGTGGGATTACAGGGTCGTCCTACGAGCAGTACTTC.

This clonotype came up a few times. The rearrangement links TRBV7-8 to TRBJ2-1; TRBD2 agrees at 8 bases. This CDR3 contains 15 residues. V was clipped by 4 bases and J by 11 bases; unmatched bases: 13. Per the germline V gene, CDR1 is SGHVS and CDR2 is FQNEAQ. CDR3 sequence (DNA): TGTGCCAGCAGCTCCGGGACTAGTGGGGGCCTCAAGCAGTTCTTC. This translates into CASSSGTSGGLKQFF.

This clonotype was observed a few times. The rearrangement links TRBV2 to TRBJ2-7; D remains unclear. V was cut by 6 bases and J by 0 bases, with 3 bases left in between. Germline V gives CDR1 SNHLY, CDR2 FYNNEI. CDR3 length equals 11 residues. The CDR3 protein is CASRDSYEQYV. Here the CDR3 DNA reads TGTGCCAGCAGGGACTCCTACGAGCAGTACGTC.

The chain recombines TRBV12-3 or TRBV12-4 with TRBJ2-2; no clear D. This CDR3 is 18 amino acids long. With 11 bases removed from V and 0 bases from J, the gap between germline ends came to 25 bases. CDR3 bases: TGTGCCTTCAGTTTAGCAATTAGGGTCTACGCGAACACCGGGGAGCTGTTTTTT. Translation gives CAFSLAIRVYANTGELFF.

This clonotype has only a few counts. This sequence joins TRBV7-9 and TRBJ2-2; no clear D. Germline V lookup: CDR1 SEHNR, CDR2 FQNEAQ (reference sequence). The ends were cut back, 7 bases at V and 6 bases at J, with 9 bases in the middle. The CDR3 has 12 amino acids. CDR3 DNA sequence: TGTGCCAGCAAATTCATCCCCGGGGAGCTGTTTTTT. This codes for CASKFIPGELFF.

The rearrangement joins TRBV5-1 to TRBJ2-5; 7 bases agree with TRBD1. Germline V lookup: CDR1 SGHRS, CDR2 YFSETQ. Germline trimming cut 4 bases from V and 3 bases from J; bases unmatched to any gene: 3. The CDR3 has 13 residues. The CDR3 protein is CASSGDREETQYF. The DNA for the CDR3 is TGCGCCAGCAGCGGTGACAGGGAAGAGACCCAGTACTTC.

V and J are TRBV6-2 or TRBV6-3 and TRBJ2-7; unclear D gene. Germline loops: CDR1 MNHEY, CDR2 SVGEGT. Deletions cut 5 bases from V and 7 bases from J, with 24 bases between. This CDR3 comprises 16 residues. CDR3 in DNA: TGTGCCAGCAGTCTATACCCGGACCGACCTACGAGGGAGCAGTACGTC. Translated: CASSLYPDRPTREQYV.